The clone carrying this T cell receptor beta chain was recorded a few times. As yet, its antigen is unknown. Both 60 Vbeta primers and 13 Jbeta primers went into the PCR. The data were produced by immunoSEQ multiplex PCR, yet TCRdb's version contains in-frame clones alone and is incomplete. The profile shows approximately 140,000 clones, 63% of them singletons. These data originate in a study of cytomegalovirus exposure and HLA in healthy donors. The length of the CDR3 is 14 residues. V was cut by 4 bases and J by 2 bases, with 10 bases left in between. Germline CDR1 reads SGHTA; CDR2 reads FQGTGA. Study-wide results and caveats: Excluded were some V segments that proved indistinguishable, including TRBV6-2 and TRBV6-3. Reports credit the classifier with highly specific, highly sensitive diagnosis of cytomegalovirus status. Previous analysis showed most TCR beta V segments were productive about 90% or about 30% of the time. Listed as cytomegalovirus-associated were 170 or so TCR beta chains.

The sequencing sample was made of PBMCs. This clonotype originated in a woman in her sixties or seventies in good health and CMV-seropositive. The chain uses TRBV7-3 and TRBJ2-3; tentative D call: TRBD2 (6 bases). This chain's CDR3 is CASSSLANTDTQYF. The CDR3 DNA sequence: TGTGCCAGCAGCTCCCTAGCGAACACAGATACGCAGTATTTT.